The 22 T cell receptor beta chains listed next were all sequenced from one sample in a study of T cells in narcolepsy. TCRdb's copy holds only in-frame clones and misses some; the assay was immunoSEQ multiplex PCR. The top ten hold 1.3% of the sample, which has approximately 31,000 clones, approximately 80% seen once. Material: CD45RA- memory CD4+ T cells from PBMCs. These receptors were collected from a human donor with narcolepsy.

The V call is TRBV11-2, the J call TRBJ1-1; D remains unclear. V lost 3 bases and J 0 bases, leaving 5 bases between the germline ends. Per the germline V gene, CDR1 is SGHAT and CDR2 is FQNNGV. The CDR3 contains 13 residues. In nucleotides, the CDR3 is TGTGCCAGCAGCTTTCAACTGAACACTGAAGCTTTCTTT. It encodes CASSFQLNTEAFF. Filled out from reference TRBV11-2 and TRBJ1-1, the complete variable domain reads EAGVAQSPRYKIIEKRQSVAFWCNPISGHATLYWYQQILGQGPKLLIQFQNNGVVDDSQLPKDRFSAERLKGVDSTLKIQPAKLEDSAVYLCASSFQLNTEAFFGQGTRLTVV.

DNA for the CDR3: TGTGCCAGCAGTGAAGGCAGGTACACCGGGGAGCTGTTTTTT. Translation: CASSEGRYTGELFF. This chain joins TRBV6-1 and TRBJ2-2, with unresolved D. The CDR3 totals 14 residues. Trimming took off 1 base at V and 3 bases at J, with 6 bases between the two ends. CDR1 is MNHNS, CDR2 SASEGT, per germline.

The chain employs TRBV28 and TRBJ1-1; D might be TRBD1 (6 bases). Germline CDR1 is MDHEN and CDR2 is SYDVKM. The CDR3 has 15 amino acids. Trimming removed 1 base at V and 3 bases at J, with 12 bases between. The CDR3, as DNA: TGTGCCAGCAGTTTATTCAGTAGGGGGTACACTGAAGCTTTCTTT. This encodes CASSLFSRGYTEAFF.

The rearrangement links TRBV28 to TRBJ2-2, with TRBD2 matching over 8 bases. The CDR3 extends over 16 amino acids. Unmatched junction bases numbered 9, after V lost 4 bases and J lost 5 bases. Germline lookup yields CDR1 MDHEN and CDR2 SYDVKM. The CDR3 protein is CASSSGSGARTGELFF. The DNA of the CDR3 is TGTGCCAGCAGTTCGGGTAGCGGGGCGCGAACCGGGGAGCTGTTTTTT.

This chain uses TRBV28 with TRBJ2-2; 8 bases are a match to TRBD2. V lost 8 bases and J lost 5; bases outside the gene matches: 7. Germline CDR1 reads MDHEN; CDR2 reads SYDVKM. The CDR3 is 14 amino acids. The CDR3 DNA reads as TGTGCCAGCCAGGGCGGGGGGTTTACCGGGGAGCTGTTTTTT. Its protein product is CASQGGGFTGELFF.

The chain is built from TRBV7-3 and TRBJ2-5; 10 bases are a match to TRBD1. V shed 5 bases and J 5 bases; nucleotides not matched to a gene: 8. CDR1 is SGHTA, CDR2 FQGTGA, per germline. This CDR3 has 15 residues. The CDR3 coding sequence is TGTGCCAGCAGCCCCCGACAGGGGGCGCGGGAGACCCAGTACTTC. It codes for CASSPRQGARETQYF.

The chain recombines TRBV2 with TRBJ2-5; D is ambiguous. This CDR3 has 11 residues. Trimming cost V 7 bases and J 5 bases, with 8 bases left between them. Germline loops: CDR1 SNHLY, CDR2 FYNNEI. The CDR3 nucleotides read TGTGCCAGCAATATGAGGGAGACCCAGTACTTC. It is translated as CASNMRETQYF.

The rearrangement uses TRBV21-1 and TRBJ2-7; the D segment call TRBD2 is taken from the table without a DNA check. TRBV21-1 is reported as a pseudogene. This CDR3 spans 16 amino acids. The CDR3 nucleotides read TGTGCCAGCAGCAGTACTAGCGGGGGGGCGTTGTACGAGCAGTACTTC. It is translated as CASSSTSGGALYEQYF.

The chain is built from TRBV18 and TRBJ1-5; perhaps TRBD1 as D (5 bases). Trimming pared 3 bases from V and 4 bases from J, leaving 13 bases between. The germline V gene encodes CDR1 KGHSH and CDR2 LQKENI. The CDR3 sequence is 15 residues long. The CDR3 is CASSPGEASNQPQHF. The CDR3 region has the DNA TGTGCCAGCTCACCGGGGGAGGCTAGTAATCAGCCCCAGCATTTT.

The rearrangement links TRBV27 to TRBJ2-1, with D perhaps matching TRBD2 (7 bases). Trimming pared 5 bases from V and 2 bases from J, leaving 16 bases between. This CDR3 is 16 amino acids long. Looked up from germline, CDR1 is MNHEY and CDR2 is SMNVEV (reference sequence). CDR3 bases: TGTGCCAGCAGTACCTCCGGGCGGGGGCCCTACAATGAGCAGTTCTTC. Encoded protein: CASSTSGRGPYNEQFF.

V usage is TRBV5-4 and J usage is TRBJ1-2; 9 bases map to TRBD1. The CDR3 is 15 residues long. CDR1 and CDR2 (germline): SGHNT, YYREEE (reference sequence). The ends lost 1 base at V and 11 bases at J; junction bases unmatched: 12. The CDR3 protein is CASSLTGTGFFGYTF. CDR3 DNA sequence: TGTGCCAGCAGCTTGACCGGGACAGGGTTTTTTGGTTACACCTTC. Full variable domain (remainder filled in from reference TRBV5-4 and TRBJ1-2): ETGVTQSPTHLIKTRGQQVTLRCSSQSGHNTVSWYQQALGQGPQFIFQYYREEENGRGNFPPRFSGLQFPNYSSELNVNALELDDSALYLCASSLTGTGFFGYTFGSGTRLTVV.

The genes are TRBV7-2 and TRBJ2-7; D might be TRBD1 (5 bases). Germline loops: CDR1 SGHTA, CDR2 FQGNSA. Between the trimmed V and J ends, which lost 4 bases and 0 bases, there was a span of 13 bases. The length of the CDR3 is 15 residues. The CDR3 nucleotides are TGTGCCAGCAGCTCACAGGTGACGCCCTCCTACGAGCAGTACTTC. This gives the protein CASSSQVTPSYEQYF.

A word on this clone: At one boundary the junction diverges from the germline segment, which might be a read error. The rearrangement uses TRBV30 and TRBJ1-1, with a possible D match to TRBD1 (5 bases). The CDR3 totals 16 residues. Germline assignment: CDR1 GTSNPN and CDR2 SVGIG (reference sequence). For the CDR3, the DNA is TGTGCCTGGTGTGTTGGTGGGGGAGGGATGAACACTGAAGCTTTCTTT. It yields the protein CAWCVGGGGMNTEAFF. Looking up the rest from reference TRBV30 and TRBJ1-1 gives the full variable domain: SQTIHQWPATLVQPVGSPLSLECTVEGTSNPNLYWYRQAAGRGLQLLFYSVGIGQISSEVPQNLSASRPQDRQFILSSKKLLLSDSGFYLCAWCVGGGGMNTEAFFGQGTRLTVV.

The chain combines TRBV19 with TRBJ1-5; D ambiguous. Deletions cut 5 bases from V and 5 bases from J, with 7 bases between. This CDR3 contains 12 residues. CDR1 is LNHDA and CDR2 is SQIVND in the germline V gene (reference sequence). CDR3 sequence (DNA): TGTGCCAGTAGTCCGGTAGATCAGCCCCAGCATTTT. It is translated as CASSPVDQPQHF.

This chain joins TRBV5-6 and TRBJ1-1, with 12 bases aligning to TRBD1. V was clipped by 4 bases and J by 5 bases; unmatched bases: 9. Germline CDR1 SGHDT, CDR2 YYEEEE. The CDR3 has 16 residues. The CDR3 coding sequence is TGTGCCAGCAGCGGGGACAGGGGGCGAGGAGGGACTGAAGCTTTCTTT. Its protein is CASSGDRGRGGTEAFF.

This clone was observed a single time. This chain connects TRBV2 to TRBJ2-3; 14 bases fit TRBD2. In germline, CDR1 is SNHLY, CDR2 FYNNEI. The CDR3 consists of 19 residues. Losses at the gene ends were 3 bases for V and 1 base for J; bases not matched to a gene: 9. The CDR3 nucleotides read TGTGCCAGCAGTGAGACCCGGACTAGCGGGGGGCTCCGCACAGATACGCAGTATTTT. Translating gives CASSETRTSGGLRTDTQYF.

The CDR3 sequence is CASSPIWGGGSTDTQYF. The CDR3 DNA sequence: TGTGCCAGCAGTCCCATTTGGGGGGGAGGGAGCACAGATACGCAGTATTTT. The rearrangement joins TRBV2 to TRBJ2-3; TRBD2 aligns across 7 bases. The trim removed 5 bases at V and 0 bases at J, leaving 11 bases unmatched. Germline assignment: CDR1 SNHLY and CDR2 FYNNEI. This CDR3 spans 17 amino acids. The variable domain in full, with the rest retrieved from reference TRBV2 and TRBJ2-3, is EPEVTQTPSHQVTQMGQEVILRCVPISNHLYFYWYRQILGQKVEFLVSFYNNEISEKSEIFDDQFSVERPDGSNFTLKIRSTKLEDSAMYFCASSPIWGGGSTDTQYFGPGTRLTVL.

The CDR3 is CASSLGLAGGRVDNEQFF. For the CDR3, the DNA is TGTGCCAGCAGCTTGGGGCTAGCGGGGGGGCGAGTTGACAATGAGCAGTTCTTC. This chain joins TRBV5-4 and TRBJ2-1, with 12 bases lining up with TRBD2. The ends lost 0 bases at V and 5 bases at J; junction bases unmatched: 9. CDR1 SGHNT and CDR2 YYREEE come from the germline V gene (reference sequence). This CDR3 contains 18 residues.

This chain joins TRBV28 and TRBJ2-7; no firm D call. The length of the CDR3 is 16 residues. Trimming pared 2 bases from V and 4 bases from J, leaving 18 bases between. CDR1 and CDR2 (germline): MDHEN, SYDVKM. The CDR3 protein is CASSLPTLVGVYEQYF. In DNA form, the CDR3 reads TGTGCCAGCAGTTTACCGACCCTTGTGGGCGTTTACGAGCAGTACTTC.

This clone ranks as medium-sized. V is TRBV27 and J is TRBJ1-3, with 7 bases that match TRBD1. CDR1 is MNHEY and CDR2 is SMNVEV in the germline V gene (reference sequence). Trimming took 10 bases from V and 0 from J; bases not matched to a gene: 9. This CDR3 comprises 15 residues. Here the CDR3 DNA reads TGTGCCACCTACGGGGACAGTCGCTCTGGAAACACCATATATTTT. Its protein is CATYGDSRSGNTIYF.

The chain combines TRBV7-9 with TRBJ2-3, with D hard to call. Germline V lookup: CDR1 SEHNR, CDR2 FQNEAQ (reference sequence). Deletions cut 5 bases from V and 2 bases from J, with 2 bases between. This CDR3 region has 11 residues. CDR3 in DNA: TGTGCCAGCAGCAACACAGATACGCAGTATTTT. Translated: CASSNTDTQYF.

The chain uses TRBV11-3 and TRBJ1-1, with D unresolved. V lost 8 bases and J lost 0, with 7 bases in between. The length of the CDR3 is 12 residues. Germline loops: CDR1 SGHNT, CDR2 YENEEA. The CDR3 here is CASRPMNTEAFF. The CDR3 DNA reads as TGTGCCAGCCGCCCAATGAACACTGAAGCTTTCTTT.